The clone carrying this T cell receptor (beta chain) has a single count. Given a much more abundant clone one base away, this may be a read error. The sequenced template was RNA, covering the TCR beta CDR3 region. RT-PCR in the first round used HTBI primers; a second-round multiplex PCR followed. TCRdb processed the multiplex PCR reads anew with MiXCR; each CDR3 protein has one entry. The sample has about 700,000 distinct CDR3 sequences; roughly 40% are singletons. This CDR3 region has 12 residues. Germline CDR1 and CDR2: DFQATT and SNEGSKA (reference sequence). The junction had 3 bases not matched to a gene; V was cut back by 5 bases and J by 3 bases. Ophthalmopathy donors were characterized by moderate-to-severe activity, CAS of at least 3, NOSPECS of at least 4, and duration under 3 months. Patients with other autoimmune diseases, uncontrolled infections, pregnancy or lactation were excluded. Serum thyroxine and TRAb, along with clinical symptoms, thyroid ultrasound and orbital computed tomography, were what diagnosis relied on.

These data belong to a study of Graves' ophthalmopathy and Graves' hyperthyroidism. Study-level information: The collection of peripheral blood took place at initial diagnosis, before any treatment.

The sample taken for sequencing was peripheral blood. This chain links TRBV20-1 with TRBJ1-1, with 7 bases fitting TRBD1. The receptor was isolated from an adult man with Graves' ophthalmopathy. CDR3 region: CSAPDRDTEAFF. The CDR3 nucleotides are TGCAGTGCTCCCGACAGGGACACTGAAGCTTTCTTT.